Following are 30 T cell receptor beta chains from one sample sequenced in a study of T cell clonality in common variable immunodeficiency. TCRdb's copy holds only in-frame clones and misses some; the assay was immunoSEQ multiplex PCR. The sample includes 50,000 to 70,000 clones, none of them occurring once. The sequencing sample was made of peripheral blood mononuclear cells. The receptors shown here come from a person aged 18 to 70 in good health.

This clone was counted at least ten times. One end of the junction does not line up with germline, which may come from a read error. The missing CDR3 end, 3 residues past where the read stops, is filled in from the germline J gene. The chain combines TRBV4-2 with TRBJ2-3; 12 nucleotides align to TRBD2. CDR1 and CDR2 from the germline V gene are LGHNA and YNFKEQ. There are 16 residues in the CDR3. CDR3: CASSQGLAGFTDTQYF. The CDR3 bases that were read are TGCGCCAGCAGCCAAGGACTAGCGGGGTTCACAGATACG.

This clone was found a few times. The CDR3 sequence: CASSLVQKGQPQYF. The covered CDR3 bases are TGTGCCAGCAGCTTAGTGCAGAAGGGCCAGCCG. The chain recombines TRBV11-2 with TRBJ2-3; D gene uncertain. The DNA ends 3 residues before the CDR3 does, and the rest of the CDR3 is filled in from the germline J gene. CDR3 length: 14 amino acids. Germline CDR1 reads SGHAT; CDR2 reads FQNNGV.

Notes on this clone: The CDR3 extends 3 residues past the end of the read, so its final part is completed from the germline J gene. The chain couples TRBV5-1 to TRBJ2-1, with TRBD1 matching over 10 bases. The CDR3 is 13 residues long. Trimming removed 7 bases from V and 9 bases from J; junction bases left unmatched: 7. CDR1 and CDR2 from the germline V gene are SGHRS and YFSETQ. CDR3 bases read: TGCGCCAGCGGGACAGGGGCAGAAGGTGAG. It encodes CASGTGAEGE. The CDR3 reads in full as CASGTGAEGEQFF.

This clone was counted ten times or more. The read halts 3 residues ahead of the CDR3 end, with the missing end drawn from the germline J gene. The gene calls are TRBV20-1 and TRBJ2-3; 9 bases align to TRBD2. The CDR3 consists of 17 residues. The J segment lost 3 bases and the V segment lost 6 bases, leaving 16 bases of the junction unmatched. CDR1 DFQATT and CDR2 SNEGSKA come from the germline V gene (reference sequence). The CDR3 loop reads CSAIGGSGSGWTDTQYF. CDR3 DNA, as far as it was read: TGCAGTGCGATCGGGGGTAGCGGGAGCGGGTGGACAGATACG.

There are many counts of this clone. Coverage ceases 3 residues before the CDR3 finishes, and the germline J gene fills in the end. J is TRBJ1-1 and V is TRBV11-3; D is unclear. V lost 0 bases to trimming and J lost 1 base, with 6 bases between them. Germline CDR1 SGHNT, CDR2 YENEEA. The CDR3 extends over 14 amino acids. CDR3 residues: CASSLDRTNTEAFF. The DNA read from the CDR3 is TGTGCCAGCAGCTTAGACAGAACGAACACTGAA. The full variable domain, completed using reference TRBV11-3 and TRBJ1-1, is EAGVVQSPRYKIIEKKQPVAFWCNPISGHNTLYWYLQNLGQGPELLIRYENEEAVDDSQLPKDRFSAERLKGVDSTLKIQPAELGDSAVYLCASSLDRTNTEAFFGQGTRLTVV.

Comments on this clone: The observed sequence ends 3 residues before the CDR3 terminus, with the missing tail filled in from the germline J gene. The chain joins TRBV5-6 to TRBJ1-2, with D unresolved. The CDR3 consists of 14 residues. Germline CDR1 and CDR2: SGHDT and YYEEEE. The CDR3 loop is CASSLQSVYNDYTF. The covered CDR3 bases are TGTGCCAGCAGCTTACAGTCTGTCTACAATGAC.

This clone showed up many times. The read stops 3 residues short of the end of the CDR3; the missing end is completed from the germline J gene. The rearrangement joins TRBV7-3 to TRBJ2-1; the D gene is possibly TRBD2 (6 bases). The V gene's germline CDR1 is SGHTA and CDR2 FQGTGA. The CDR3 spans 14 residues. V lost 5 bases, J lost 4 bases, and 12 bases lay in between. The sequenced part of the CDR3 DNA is TGTGCCAGCAGCATCCCCGGGACTTACAATGAG. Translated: CASSIPGTYNE. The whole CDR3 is CASSIPGTYNEQFF.

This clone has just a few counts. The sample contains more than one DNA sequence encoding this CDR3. The CDR3 reads CASSEGQGNTIYF. Incomplete CDR3 DNA: TGTGCCAGTAGTGAAGGACAGGGGAACACC. V usage is TRBV19 and J usage is TRBJ1-3; 9 nucleotides align to TRBD1. The read terminates 3 residues ahead of where the CDR3 ends, so the germline J gene completes it. CDR1 LNHDA and CDR2 SQIVND come from the germline V gene (reference sequence). V lost 5 bases, J lost 7 bases, and 3 bases stayed unmatched. This CDR3 has 13 residues. The full variable domain, its missing parts supplied by reference TRBV19 and TRBJ1-3, is DGGITQSPKYLFRKEGQNVTLSCEQNLNHDAMYWYRQDPGQGLRLIYYSQIVNDFQKGDIAEGYSVSREKKESFPLTVTSAQKNPTAFYLCASSEGQGNTIYFGEGSWLTVV.

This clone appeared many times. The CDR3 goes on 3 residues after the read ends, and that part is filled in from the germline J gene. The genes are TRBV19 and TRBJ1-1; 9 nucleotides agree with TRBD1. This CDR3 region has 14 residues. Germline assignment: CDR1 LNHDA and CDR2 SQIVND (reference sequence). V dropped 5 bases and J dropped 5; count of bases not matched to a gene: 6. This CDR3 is CASSPGQGRTEAFF. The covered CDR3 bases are TGTGCCAGTAGTCCGGGACAGGGTCGAACTGAA.

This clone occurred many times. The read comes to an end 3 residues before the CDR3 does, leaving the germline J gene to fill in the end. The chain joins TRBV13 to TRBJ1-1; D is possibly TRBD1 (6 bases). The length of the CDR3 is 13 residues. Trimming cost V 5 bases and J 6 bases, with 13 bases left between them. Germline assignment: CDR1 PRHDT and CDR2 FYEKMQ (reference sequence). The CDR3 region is CASSRGGAPEAFF. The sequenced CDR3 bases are TGTGCCAGCAGCCGAGGGGGGGCCCCTGAA.

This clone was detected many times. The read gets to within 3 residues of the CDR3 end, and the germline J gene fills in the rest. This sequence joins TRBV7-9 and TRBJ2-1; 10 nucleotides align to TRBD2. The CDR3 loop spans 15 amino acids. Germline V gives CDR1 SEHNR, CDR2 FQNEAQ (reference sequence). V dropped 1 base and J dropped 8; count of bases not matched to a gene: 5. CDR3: CASSLEAGGPYEQFF. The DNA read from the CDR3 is TGTGCCAGCAGCTTAGAAGCGGGGGGGCCTTATGAG.

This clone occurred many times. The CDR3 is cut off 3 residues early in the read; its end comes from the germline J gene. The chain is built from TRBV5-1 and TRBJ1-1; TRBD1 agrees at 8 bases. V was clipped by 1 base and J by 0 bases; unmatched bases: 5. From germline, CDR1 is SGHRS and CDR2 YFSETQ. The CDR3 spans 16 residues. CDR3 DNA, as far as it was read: TGCGCCAGCAGCTTGACGACAGGGGTAGTGAACACTGAA. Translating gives CASSLTTGVVNTE. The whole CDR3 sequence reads CASSLTTGVVNTEAFF.

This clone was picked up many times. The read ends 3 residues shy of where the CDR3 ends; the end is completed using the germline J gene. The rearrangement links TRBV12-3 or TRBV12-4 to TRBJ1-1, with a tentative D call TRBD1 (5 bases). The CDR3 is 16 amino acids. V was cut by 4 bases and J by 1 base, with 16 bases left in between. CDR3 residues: CASSSGLRVGNTEAFF. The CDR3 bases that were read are TGTGCCAGCAGTTCGGGCCTCAGGGTGGGGAACACTGAA.

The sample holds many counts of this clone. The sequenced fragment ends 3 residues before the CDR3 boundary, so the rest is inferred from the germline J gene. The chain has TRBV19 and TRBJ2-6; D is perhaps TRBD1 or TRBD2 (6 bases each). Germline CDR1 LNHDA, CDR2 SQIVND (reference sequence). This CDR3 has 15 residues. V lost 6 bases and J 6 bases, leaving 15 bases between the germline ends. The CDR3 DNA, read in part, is TGTGCCAGTAGCCCCTCAGGGGAGGCGGCCAACGTC. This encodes CASSPSGEAANV. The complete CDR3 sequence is CASSPSGEAANVLTF. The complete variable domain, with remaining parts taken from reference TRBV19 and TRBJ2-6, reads DGGITQSPKYLFRKEGQNVTLSCEQNLNHDAMYWYRQDPGQGLRLIYYSQIVNDFQKGDIAEGYSVSREKKESFPLTVTSAQKNPTAFYLCASSPSGEAANVLTFGAGSRLTVL.

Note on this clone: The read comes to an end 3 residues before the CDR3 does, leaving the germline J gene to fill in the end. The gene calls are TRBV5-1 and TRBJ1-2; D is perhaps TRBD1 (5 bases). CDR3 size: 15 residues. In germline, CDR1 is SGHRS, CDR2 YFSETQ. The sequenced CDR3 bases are TGCGCCAGCAGCTTTAGCGGGGGGACCTACAATGAC. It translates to CASSFSGGTYND. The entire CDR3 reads CASSFSGGTYNDYTF.

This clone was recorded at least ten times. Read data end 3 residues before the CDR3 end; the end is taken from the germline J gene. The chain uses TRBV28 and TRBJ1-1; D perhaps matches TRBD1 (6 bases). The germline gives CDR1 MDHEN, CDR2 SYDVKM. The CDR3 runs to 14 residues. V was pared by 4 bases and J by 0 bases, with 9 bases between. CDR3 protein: CASSWGGMNTEAFF. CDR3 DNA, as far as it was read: TGTGCCAGCAGTTGGGGGGGCATGAACACTGAA.

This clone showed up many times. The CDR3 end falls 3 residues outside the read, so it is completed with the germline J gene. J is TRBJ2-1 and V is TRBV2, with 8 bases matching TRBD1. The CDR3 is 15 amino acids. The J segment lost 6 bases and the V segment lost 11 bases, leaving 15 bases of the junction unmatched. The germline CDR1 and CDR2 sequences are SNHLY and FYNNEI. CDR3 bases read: TGTGCCGTTCGGTCCGGGACAGGTATAATCAATGAG. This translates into CAVRSGTGIINE. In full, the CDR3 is CAVRSGTGIINEQFF.

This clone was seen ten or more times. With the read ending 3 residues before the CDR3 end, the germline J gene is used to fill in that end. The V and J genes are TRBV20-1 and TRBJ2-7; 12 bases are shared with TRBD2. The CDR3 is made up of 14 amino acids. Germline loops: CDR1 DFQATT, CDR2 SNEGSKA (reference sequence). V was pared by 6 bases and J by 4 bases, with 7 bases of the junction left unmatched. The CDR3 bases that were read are TGCAGTGCACGCAGCGGGACTAGCGGGTACGAG. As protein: CSARSGTSGYE. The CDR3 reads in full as CSARSGTSGYEQYF.

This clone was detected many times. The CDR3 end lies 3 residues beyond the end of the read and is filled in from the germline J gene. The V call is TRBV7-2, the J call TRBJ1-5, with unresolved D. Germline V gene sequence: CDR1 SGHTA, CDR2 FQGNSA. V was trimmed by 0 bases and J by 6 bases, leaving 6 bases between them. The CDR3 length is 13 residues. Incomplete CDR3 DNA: TGTGCCAGCAGCTTAGCAGCATTTCAGCCC. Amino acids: CASSLAAFQP. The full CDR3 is CASSLAAFQPQHF.

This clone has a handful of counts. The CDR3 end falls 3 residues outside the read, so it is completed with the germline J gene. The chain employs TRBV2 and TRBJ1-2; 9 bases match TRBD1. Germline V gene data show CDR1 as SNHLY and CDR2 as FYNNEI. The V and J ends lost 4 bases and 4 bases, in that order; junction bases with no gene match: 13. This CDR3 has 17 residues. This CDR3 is CASSGGDRENRVYGYTF. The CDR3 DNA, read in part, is TGTGCCAGCAGTGGGGGGGACAGGGAGAACAGGGTCTATGGC.

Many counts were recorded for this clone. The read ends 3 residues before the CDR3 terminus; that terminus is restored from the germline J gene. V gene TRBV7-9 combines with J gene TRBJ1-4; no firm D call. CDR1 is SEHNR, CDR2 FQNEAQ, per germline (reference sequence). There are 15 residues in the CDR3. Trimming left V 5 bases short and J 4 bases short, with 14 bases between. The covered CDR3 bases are TGTGCCAGCAGCCCACCCGACGCGGTTAATGAAAAA. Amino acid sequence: CASSPPDAVNEK. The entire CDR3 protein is CASSPPDAVNEKLFF.

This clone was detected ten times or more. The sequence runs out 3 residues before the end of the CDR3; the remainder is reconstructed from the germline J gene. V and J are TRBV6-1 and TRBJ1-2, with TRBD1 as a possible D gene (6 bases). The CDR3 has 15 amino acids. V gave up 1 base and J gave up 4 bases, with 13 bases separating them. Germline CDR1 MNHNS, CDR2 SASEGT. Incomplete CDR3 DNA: TGTGCCAGCAGTGAAGTGGAGACAGGCACCTATGGC. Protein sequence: CASSEVETGTYG. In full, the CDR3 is CASSEVETGTYGYTF.

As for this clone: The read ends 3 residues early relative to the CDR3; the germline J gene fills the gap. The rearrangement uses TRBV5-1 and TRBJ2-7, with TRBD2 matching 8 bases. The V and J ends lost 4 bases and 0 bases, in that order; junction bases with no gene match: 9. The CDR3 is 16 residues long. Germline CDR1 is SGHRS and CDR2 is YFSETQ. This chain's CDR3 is CASSLDSGTSSYEQYF. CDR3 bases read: TGCGCCAGCAGCCTTGATAGCGGGACTAGCTCCTACGAG.

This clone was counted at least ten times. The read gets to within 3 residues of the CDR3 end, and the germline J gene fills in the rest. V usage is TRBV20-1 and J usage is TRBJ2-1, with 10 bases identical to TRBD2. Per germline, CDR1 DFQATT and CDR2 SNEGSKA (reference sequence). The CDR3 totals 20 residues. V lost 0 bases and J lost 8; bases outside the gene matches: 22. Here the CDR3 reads CSARDWSSGGSPRIRDEQFF. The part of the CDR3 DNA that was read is TGCAGTGCTAGAGATTGGAGTAGCGGGGGGTCGCCGAGGATTAGGGATGAG.

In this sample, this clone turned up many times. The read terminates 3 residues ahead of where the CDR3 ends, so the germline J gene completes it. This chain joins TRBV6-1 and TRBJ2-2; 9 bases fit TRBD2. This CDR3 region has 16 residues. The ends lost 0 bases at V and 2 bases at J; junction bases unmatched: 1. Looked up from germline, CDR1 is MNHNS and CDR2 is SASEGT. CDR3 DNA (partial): TGTGCCAGCAGTGAAGCGGGACTAGCCAACACCGGGGAG. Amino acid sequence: CASSEAGLANTGE. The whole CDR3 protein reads CASSEAGLANTGELFF.

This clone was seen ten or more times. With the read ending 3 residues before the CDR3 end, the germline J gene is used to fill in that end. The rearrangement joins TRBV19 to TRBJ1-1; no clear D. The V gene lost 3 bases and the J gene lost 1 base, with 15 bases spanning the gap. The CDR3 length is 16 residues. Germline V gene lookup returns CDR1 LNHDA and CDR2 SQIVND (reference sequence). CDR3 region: CASSISWAETNTEAFF. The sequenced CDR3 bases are TGTGCCAGTAGTATCTCTTGGGCAGAGACGAACACTGAA.

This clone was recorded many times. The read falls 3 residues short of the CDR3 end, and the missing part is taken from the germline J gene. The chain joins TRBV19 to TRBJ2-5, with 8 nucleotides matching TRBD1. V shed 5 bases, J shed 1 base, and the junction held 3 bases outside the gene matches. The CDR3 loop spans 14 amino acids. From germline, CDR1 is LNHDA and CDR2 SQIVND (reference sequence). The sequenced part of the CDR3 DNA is TGTGCCAGTAGTTCCACAGGGGGCCAAGAGACC. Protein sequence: CASSSTGGQET. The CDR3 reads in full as CASSSTGGQETQYF.

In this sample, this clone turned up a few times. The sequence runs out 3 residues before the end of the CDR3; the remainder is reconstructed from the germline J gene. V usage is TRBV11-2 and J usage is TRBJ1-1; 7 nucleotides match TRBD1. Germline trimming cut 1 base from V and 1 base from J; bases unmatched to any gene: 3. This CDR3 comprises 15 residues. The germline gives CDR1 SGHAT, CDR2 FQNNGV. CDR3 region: CASSLGGTANTEAFF. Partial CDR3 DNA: TGTGCCAGCAGCTTAGGCGGGACAGCGAACACTGAA.

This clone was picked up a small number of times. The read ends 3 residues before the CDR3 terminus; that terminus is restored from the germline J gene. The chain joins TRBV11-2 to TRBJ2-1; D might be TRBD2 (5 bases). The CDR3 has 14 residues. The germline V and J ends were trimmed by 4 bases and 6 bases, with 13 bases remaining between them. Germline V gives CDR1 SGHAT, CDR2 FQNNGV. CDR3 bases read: TGTGCCAGCAGCTCCCTTAGTGCGGGCAATGAG. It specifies CASSSLSAGNE. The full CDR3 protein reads CASSSLSAGNEQFF.

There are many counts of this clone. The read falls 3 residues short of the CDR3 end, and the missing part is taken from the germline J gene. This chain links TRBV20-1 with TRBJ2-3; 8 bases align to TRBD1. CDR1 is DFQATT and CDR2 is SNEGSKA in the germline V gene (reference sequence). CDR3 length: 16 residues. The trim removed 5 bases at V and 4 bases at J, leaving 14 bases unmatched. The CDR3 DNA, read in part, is TGCAGTGCTGAAGCTAACAGGGGGGTCTTTGCAGATACG. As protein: CSAEANRGVFADT. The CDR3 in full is CSAEANRGVFADTQYF.